This TCR beta chain was observed in a study of post-analysis software for immune sequencing data (dated by TCRdb to the mid-2010s). Notes on the research overall: Disease courses on record covered relapsing-remitting, secondary progressive and progressive-relapsing multiple sclerosis, though some patients had no subtype annotation. The patient repertoires were compared against more than 10 previously published healthy control repertoires obtained from donors aged roughly 6 to 28 years. A subset of samples was prepared in parallel using single-end sample barcoding, then pooled and co-amplified after Illumina adapter ligation.

To demonstrate the VDJtools post-analysis software, TCR beta repertoires were profiled from the peripheral blood of more than ten young patients with multiple sclerosis. Multiple sclerosis patients were children and adolescents aged 6 to 15 years. What the authors observed across the whole study: Normalized Chao1 diversity was significantly lower in multiple sclerosis patients than controls, suggesting substantial peripheral T-cell clonal expansion. Direct clustering with F measure revealed strong co-clustering of samples prepared in the same batch, which led to a batch-effect correction. The multiple sclerosis patient group was slightly younger than the control group. Four or five TRBV segments, including TRBV5-6, TRBV5-1 and TRBV20-1, were significantly more frequent in patients than controls.

The protocol used for the library was PCR. Sequencing was carried out with an Illumina HiSeq 2500. To reduce PCR and sequencing biases, unique molecular identifiers were incorporated into the TCR beta cDNA libraries. Per 1 to 10 million input T cells, some 500,000 cDNA molecules were obtained, such that each molecule approximated one T cell. The patient libraries were prepared and sequenced with the same protocol used for the earlier healthy control dataset. Samples belonging to the same batch were prepared together, multiplexed and sequenced on a shared HiSeq lane. In the paper's pipeline: MIGEC was used to process the raw barcoded reads, and molecular identifier groups with only a single read were discarded before consensus assembly and CDR3 extraction. Clonotype tables were post-analysed with VDJtools, normalizing diversity by down-sampling all datasets to the smallest sample size. Repertoire overlap clustering matched CDR3 amino acid but not nucleotide sequences to correct batch-related cross-sample contamination. TCRdb cleaned the public reads at Q25 with fastp, built clones with MiXCR and kept in-frame beta chains. Each entry is one CDR3 protein sequence, shown with its most common DNA and genes. TCRdb's processing, not the study's, gives the V and J calls here. For this sample there are about 820,000 distinct CDR3 sequences; 53% appear just once. The ten largest clones add up to about 4.8% of the sample.

Unmatched junction bases come to 11, with V trimmed by 9 bases and J by 0 bases. Counted from cysteine to phenylalanine, this CDR3 has 16 amino acids. The read is trimmed to its CDR3 DNA, 48 bases read in frame from base 1. The germline V gene specifies SGHAT as CDR1 and FQNNGV as CDR2. This clonotype came up a few times. The target of this receptor is not known. Per-nucleotide qualities are absent, and no much larger clonotype sits a single base away. The source is a girl aged 5 to 17 with multiple sclerosis. This chain joins TRBV11-2 to TRBJ2-3; TRBD1 fits 8 bases in the junction. Sequenced: blood. The DNA sequence is given as TGTGCCAGTAGTAACTCGGGACAGGTTAGCACAGATACGCAGTATTTT. It specifies CASSNSGQVSTDTQYF. Joined to the reference TRBV11-2 and TRBJ2-3 proteins, this CDR3 gives the full variable domain: EAGVAQSPRYKIIEKRQSVAFWCNPISGHATLYWYQQILGQGPKLLIQFQNNGVVDDSQLPKDRFSAERLKGVDSTLKIQPAKLEDSAVYLCASSNSGQVSTDTQYFGPGTRLTVL.